This T cell receptor (beta chain) was obtained from a study of blood T cell repertoires in COVID-19. Original data processing: The assay estimated nucleated cells by amplifying reference gene primers. Repertoires were generated with immunoSEQ multiplex PCR, while TCRdb's copy carries only in-frame clones and drops some. V and J calls and clone size are those listed in that table; D and trimming were worked out from the DNA. The table records approximately 90,000 clones, approximately 80% of them present only once. The V gene end was trimmed by 5 bases and the J gene end by 7 bases; junction bases not matched to a gene: 10. Germline V gene lookup returns CDR1 SGHTA and CDR2 FQGNSA. The CDR3 is 15 amino acids.

The TCR sequence derives from a human donor in a cohort sampled during active COVID-19. The material sequenced was peripheral blood. The V call is TRBV7-2, the J call TRBJ2-3, with TRBD2 identical over 9 bases. The CDR3 region has the DNA TGTGCCAGCAGCCCGACTAGCGGCCTTGTGAATACGCAGTATTTT. Amino acids: CASSPTSGLVNTQYF. The full variable domain, with the rest looked up from reference TRBV7-2 and TRBJ2-3, is GAGVSQSPSNKVTEKGKDVELRCDPISGHTALYWYRQSLGQGLEFLIYFQGNSAPDKSGLPSDRFSAERTGGSVSTLTIQRTQQEDSAVYLCASSPTSGLVNTQYFGPGTRLTVL.